These 19 T cell receptor beta chains were sequenced from one sample in a study of blood T cells in healthy people across ages. It was with a sample-barcoded 5' primer and a J-beta primer mix that a second PCR of about 7 to 12 cycles was run. MiXCR, run by TCRdb on the 5' RACE reads, gives a single entry per CDR3 protein. The sample has approximately 400,000 distinct CDR3 sequences, about 55% seen once; the top ten hold under 65%. Sequencing was done on a sample of blood. The source of these receptors is a man aged 60-69 years in good health.

Notes on this clonotype: Here the CDR3 omits its conserved ending phenylalanine or tryptophan, so a read error is the likely source. V gene TRBV3-1 combines with J gene TRBJ1-3; D uncertain. The CDR3 totals 16 residues. Trimming removed 2 bases from V and 0 bases from J, with 11 bases in between. Germline values: CDR1 LGHDT, CDR2 YNNKEL (reference sequence). The CDR3 sequence: CASSQPGIISGNTIYS. As DNA, the CDR3 is TGTGCCAGCAGCCAACCAGGAATCATCTCTGGAAACACCATATATTCT.

The rearrangement uses TRBV7-6 and TRBJ2-3; D unclear. The CDR3 is 15 amino acids. Germline lookup yields CDR1 SGHVS and CDR2 FNYEAQ. V was trimmed by 5 bases and J by 0 bases, leaving 12 bases between them. The DNA of the CDR3 is TGTGCCAGCAGCCTGTTCACGGCAAGCACAGATACGCAGTATTTT. Protein: CASSLFTASTDTQYF.

The V and J genes are TRBV11-2 and TRBJ2-7; tentatively, D is TRBD1 (6 bases). Trimming left V 4 bases short and J 6 bases short, with 13 bases between. The CDR3 loop spans 13 amino acids. Germline lookup yields CDR1 SGHAT and CDR2 FQNNGV. In DNA form, the CDR3 reads TGTGCCAGCAGCTCAGGGGTACAGGGCGAGCAGTACTTC. Encoded protein: CASSSGVQGEQYF.

This clonotype was counted at least ten times. The chain recombines TRBV15 with TRBJ2-3, with no clear D. In germline, CDR1 is LNHNV, CDR2 YYDKDF (reference sequence). Trimming left V 0 bases short and J 4 bases short, with 8 bases between. The CDR3 covers 14 residues. CDR3 in DNA: TGTGCCACCAGCAGAGATAGGGCGGCAGATACGCAGTATTTT. Translation gives CATSRDRAADTQYF.

The rearrangement links TRBV5-1 to TRBJ1-2; perhaps TRBD1 as D (5 bases). CDR3 length: 13 amino acids. The germline CDR1 and CDR2 sequences are SGHRS and YFSETQ. Trimming removed 5 bases from V and 6 bases from J, with 14 bases in between. CDR3: CASRADSHNGYTF. Written as DNA, the CDR3 is TGCGCCAGCAGGGCCGACAGCCACAATGGCTACACCTTC.

The V call is TRBV5-8, the J call TRBJ2-1; a weak D match, TRBD2 (5 bases). The CDR3 loop spans 17 amino acids. Germline-derived CDR1 and CDR2 are SGHTS and YDEGEE. V lost 0 bases and J 0 bases, leaving 13 bases between the germline ends. CDR3 protein: CASSLESSRNSYNEQFF. The CDR3 nucleotides are TGTGCCAGCAGCTTGGAATCTAGCAGGAACTCCTACAATGAGCAGTTCTTC.

This clonotype occurred a few times. The chain combines TRBV21-1 with TRBJ1-5. TRBV21-1 is listed as a pseudogene. This CDR3 has 17 amino acids. CDR3 nucleotides: TGTGCCAGCAGCAAAGTGACCGGAGTTCCGGGCAATCAGCCCCAGCATTTT. Residues: CASSKVTGVPGNQPQHF.

The chain recombines TRBV5-1 with TRBJ2-5; 8 bases map to TRBD1. The DNA matches TRBJ2-7 better at its end, which makes the J call doubtful. Looked up from germline, CDR1 is SGHRS and CDR2 is YFSETQ. This CDR3 has 15 residues. In nucleotides, the CDR3 is TGCGCCAGCAGCTTGGGGGCAGGGGGCGGCGACGAGCAGTACTTC. Translating gives CASSLGAGGGDEQYF.

A single count supports this clonotype. The chain carries TRBV7-2 and TRBJ2-7; the D gene could be TRBD1 or TRBD2 (6 bases each). Germline V CDR1 and CDR2: SGHTA, FQGNSA. The CDR3 runs 12 residues. Deletions cut 5 bases from V and 10 bases from J, with 15 bases between. The CDR3 here is CASSPARGAQYF. CDR3 bases: TGTGCCAGCAGCCCCGCTAGGGGGGCCCAGTACTTC.

This chain links TRBV7-2 with TRBJ1-1; 8 nucleotides match TRBD1. Germline CDR1 reads SGHTA; CDR2 reads FQGNSA. V was pared by 4 bases and J by 3 bases, with 19 bases of the junction left unmatched. This CDR3 has 19 residues. The CDR3 nucleotides are TGTGCCAGCAGCTCCACACTCAACACGCAGGGGGCGGGGCACACTGAAGCTTTCTTT. Translated, it gives CASSSTLNTQGAGHTEAFF.

This clonotype was counted only a few times. The chain uses TRBV6-5 and TRBJ2-3; 7 bases fit TRBD2. This CDR3 comprises 15 residues. The V gene end was trimmed by 6 bases and the J gene end by 0 bases; junction bases not matched to a gene: 6. Germline assignment: CDR1 MNHEY and CDR2 SVGAGI. The chain's CDR3 is CASSPSGLSTDTQYF. In DNA, the CDR3 is TGTGCCAGCAGCCCTAGCGGACTAAGCACAGATACGCAGTATTTT.

The rearrangement joins TRBV28 to TRBJ2-3, with 7 bases fitting TRBD1. Germline V gives CDR1 MDHEN, CDR2 SYDVKM. This CDR3 region has 15 residues. The junction had 7 bases not matched to a gene; V was cut back by 3 bases and J by 4 bases. The CDR3 here is CASSLKGGSSDTQYF. CDR3 DNA sequence: TGTGCCAGCAGTTTGAAAGGGGGCTCATCAGATACGCAGTATTTT. Supplemented by reference TRBV28 and TRBJ2-3, the full variable domain reads DVKVTQSSRYLVKRTGEKVFLECVQDMDHENMFWYRQDPGLGLRLIYFSYDVKMKEKGDIPEGYSVSREKKERFSLILESASTNQTSMYLCASSLKGGSSDTQYFGPGTRLTVL.

The chain has TRBV7-2 and TRBJ1-2; D gene uncertain. V lost 5 bases and J lost 4, with 11 bases in between. CDR3 length: 13 residues. Germline assignment: CDR1 SGHTA and CDR2 FQGNSA. The CDR3 sequence: CASSARLIYGYTF. The CDR3 DNA reads as TGTGCCAGCAGCGCCCGACTGATCTATGGCTACACCTTC.

This clonotype has a handful of counts. This sequence joins TRBV6-2 or TRBV6-3 and TRBJ2-1; D gene ambiguous. Germline CDR1 reads MNHEY; CDR2 reads SVGEGT. The CDR3 is 17 residues long. Trimming removed 5 bases at V and 0 bases at J, with 17 bases between. The CDR3 DNA reads as TGTGCCAGCAGTCTCCTTGACTCCCGGAGCTCCTACAATGAGCAGTTCTTC. It is translated as CASSLLDSRSSYNEQFF.

This chain joins TRBV9 and TRBJ2-3, with 7 positions matching TRBD1. From germline, CDR1 is SGDLS and CDR2 YYNGEE. The length of the CDR3 is 15 residues. V was pared by 4 bases and J by 0 bases, with 5 bases of the junction left unmatched. Here the CDR3 DNA reads TGTGCCAGCAGCTACAGGGGCATAAGCACAGATACGCAGTATTTT. Translating gives CASSYRGISTDTQYF.

This clonotype appeared a few times. The chain employs TRBV20-1 and TRBJ2-7; tentatively, D is TRBD1 (5 bases). The length of the CDR3 is 15 residues. V dropped 0 bases and J dropped 7 bases, with 19 bases sitting between them. Germline V gives CDR1 DFQATT, CDR2 SNEGSKA (reference sequence). CDR3 protein: CSARDPQGRVEEQYF. In DNA form, the CDR3 reads TGCAGTGCTAGAGATCCCCAGGGAAGGGTCGAAGAGCAGTACTTC.

This clonotype has just one count. The chain has TRBV30 and TRBJ1-1, with a weak D call TRBD1 (5 bases). V lost 2 bases, J lost 3 bases, and 13 bases lay in between. The CDR3 loop spans 14 amino acids. The germline V gene has CDR1 GTSNPN and CDR2 SVGIG (reference sequence). CDR3: CAWSRWGEDTEAFF. The CDR3 DNA sequence: TGTGCCTGGAGTCGCTGGGGGGAGGACACTGAAGCTTTCTTT.

This chain joins TRBV5-1 and TRBJ2-3, with 8 positions matching TRBD2. This CDR3 spans 14 amino acids. The germline CDR1 and CDR2 sequences are SGHRS and YFSETQ. V lost 4 bases, J lost 6 bases, and 7 bases stayed unmatched. The CDR3: CASSGGLGADTQYF. CDR3 coding DNA: TGCGCCAGCAGCGGGGGACTAGGGGCGGATACGCAGTATTTT.

The table lists this clonotype with a count of one. This rearrangement joins TRBV20-1 to TRBJ2-5; maybe TRBD2 (6 bases). Between the trimmed V and J ends, which lost 1 base and 11 bases, there was a span of 20 bases. This CDR3 has 14 amino acids. Per the germline V gene, CDR1 is DFQATT and CDR2 is SNEGSKA (reference sequence). This chain's CDR3 is CSARGTNTYNEQYF. In DNA form, the CDR3 reads TGCAGTGCTAGAGGGACTAACACCTACAATGAGCAGTACTTC.